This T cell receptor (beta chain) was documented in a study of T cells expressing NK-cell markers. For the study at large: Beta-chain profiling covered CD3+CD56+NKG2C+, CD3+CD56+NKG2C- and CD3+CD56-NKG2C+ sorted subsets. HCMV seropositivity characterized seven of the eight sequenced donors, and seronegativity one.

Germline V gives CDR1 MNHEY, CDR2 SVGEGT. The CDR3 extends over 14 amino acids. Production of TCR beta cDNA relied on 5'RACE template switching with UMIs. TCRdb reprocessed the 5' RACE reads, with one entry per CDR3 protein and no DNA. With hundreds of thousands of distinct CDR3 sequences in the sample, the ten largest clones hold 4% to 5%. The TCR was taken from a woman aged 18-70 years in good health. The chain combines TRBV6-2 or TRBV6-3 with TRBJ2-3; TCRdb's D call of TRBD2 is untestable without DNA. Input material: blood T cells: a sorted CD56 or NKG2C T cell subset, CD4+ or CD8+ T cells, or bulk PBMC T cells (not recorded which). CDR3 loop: CASRLREVSDTQYF.